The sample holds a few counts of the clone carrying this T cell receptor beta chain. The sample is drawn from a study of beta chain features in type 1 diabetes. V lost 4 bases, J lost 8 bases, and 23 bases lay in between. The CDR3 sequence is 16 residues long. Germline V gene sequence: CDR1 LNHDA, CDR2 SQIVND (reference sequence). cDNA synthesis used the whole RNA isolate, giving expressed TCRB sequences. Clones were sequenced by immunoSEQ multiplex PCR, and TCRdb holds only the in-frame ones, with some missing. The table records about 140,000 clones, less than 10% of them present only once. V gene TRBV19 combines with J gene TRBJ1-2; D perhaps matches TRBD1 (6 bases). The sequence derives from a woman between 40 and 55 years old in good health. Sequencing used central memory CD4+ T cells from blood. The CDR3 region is CASSTDPRGRGRGYTF. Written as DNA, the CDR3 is TGTGCCAGTAGTACCGACCCCCGGGGCAGGGGTCGGGGCTACACCTTC.